This T cell receptor (beta chain) was sequenced for a study of T cells in tuberculosis. Study-level background: Sequenced TCRs come from CD1B-GMM tetramer-binding T cells. Study findings and constraints: Low-affinity CD1B-GMM tetramer-binding T cells may have been missed.

This CDR3 is built from 14 residues. Germline V gene sequence: CDR1 MNHEY, CDR2 SMNVEV (reference sequence). V dropped 2 bases and J dropped 2 bases, with 10 bases sitting between them. The assay was immunoSEQ multiplex PCR, and TCRdb's table has in-frame clones only and misses some. Here the sample spans about 88,000 clones, just over 90% being singletons. Cells were sorted from thawed PBMC rested overnight and stained with GMM-loaded CD1B tetramer, viability dye and anti-CD3. C32 glucose monomycolate from Rhodococcus equi was loaded onto the CD1B tetramers. From each donor, roughly 99,000 tetramer-negative cells were sorted.

Sequencing used CD1b-GMM tetramer-negative cells sorted from PBMCs. The rearrangement uses TRBV27 and TRBJ2-7; the D gene is possibly TRBD2 (6 bases). The sequence was collected from an adult woman with latent tuberculosis. In DNA, the CDR3 is TGTGCCAGCAGTTTAACTAGGGAGGCCTACGAGCAGTACTTC. Translating it yields CASSLTREAYEQYF.